This T cell receptor beta chain was observed in a study of T cells in Graves' hyperthyroidism and ophthalmopathy. In the study overall: At initial diagnosis, before any treatment had begun, peripheral blood was obtained.

V lost 0 bases to trimming and J lost 0 bases, with 9 bases between them. CDR3 length equals 15 residues. The V gene's germline CDR1 is SGHVS and CDR2 FNYEAQ. Across 18 months, stable Graves' hyperthyroidism was marked by no progression to ophthalmopathy. Aged 18 to 65, the patients had hyperthyroidism that was newly diagnosed and had lasted under 2 months. Cells are PBMCs isolated from about 10 ml of fresh blood. Ten or more counts support this clonotype. The investigators amplified TCR beta CDR3 regions from RNA transcripts. The HTBI primer set served for first-round RT-PCR of the TCR CDR3. One entry per CDR3 protein results from TCRdb running MiXCR on the multiplex PCR reads. Among 650,000 to 750,000 distinct CDR3 sequences listed, roughly 15% were seen once.

The sample comprised blood. This chain links TRBV7-6 with TRBJ2-7, with a tentative D call TRBD1 (5 bases). The sequence was collected from a young woman with Graves' hyperthyroidism. The CDR3 is CASSLAPGPSYEQYF. DNA for the CDR3: TGTGCCAGCAGCTTAGCCCCAGGGCCCTCCTACGAGCAGTACTTC.